The present entry profiles one T cell receptor beta chain with its context. Its target is unknown. TCRbeta libraries were built with three rounds of nested PCR, modified from ARM-PCR. TCRdb fed the multiplex PCR reads into MiXCR, producing one record per CDR3 protein. The table lists 90,000 to 110,000 distinct CDR3 sequences, around 75% of them singletons. This record belongs to a study of tumor and adjacent non-tumor tissue in lung cancer. Whole-study results and caveats: Compared with tumor, normal lung showed significantly lower TCR diversity. Patients with more diverse tumor TCRs had worse survival. In normal lung, the top 100 clones were significantly more dominant than in tumor.

Trimming removed 7 bases at V and 5 bases at J, with 17 bases between. This CDR3 has 14 residues. Per germline, CDR1 SNHLY and CDR2 FYNNEI. The template was RNA from unsorted bulk tissue. Newly diagnosed lung cancer patients had thoracic surgery in China, August–late 2014, without prior chemotherapy. This sequence originates from an older woman with non-small cell lung cancer. Specimen: lung tumor tissue. This rearrangement joins TRBV2 to TRBJ2-5; D is possibly TRBD2 (6 bases). The CDR3 loop reads CASTGTGGVETQYF. The CDR3 DNA reads TGTGCCAGCACGGGGACCGGAGGGGTCGAGACCCAGTACTTC. Variable domain in full (rest from reference TRBV2 and TRBJ2-5): EPEVTQTPSHQVTQMGQEVILRCVPISNHLYFYWYRQILGQKVEFLVSFYNNEISEKSEIFDDQFSVERPDGSNFTLKIRSTKLEDSAMYFCASTGTGGVETQYFGPGTRLLVL.